Each of the 9 T cell receptor beta chains below was sequenced from the same sample in a study of shared clonotypes between healthy human individuals. Measured with immunoSEQ multiplex PCR; TCRdb has only the in-frame clones, and not every one. The sample lists around 2.1 million clones, around 95% occurring once. The source material was naive CD4+ T cells sorted from blood. Noted subset: CD45RA+ positively selected. The receptors derive from a man younger than 35 in good health.

V is TRBV7-8 and J is TRBJ2-7, with D tentatively TRBD1 (5 bases). CDR3 length: 15 amino acids. Germline assignment: CDR1 SGHVS and CDR2 FQNEAQ. V lost 1 base to trimming and J lost 3 bases, with 13 bases between them. CDR3 DNA sequence: TGTGCCAGCAGCTTAGAATTAGGGGTGGGCTACGAGCAGTACTTC. It specifies CASSLELGVGYEQYF.

This sequence joins TRBV2 and TRBJ2-7, with D perhaps TRBD2 (6 bases). CDR3 length: 18 residues. Germline V CDR1 and CDR2: SNHLY, FYNNEI. Trimming removed 3 bases at V and 3 bases at J, with 24 bases between. CDR3: CASSDLEGLKGFHYEQYF. CDR3 DNA sequence: TGTGCCAGCAGTGATCTCGAGGGACTCAAGGGCTTTCACTACGAGCAGTACTTC.

This sequence joins TRBV18 and TRBJ1-2; 7 nucleotides line up with TRBD1. The CDR3 has 15 residues. Germline trimming cut 1 base from V and 6 bases from J; bases unmatched to any gene: 8. CDR1 is KGHSH, CDR2 LQKENI, per germline. The CDR3 spells CASSPRDRGIDGYTF. The CDR3 nucleotides read TGTGCCAGCTCACCACGGGACAGAGGTATCGATGGCTACACCTTC.

The CDR3 nucleotides read TGTGCCATCAGTGAGTCCCAGGGGGCTATCTACGAGCAGTACTTC. Residues: CAISESQGAIYEQYF. The J gene is TRBJ2-7, the V gene TRBV10-3; 8 bases match TRBD1. Germline V gives CDR1 ENHRY, CDR2 SYGVKD. This CDR3 has 15 residues. Germline trimming cut 0 bases from V and 3 bases from J; bases unmatched to any gene: 4.

This chain links TRBV7-2 with TRBJ2-5; TRBD1 might be the D (6 bases). This CDR3 is 14 amino acids long. Germline V gene lookup returns CDR1 SGHTA and CDR2 FQGNSA. V gave up 5 bases and J gave up 5 bases, with 15 bases separating them. The CDR3 nucleotides read TGTGCCAGCAGCGGGGTTTTGAGGGGGGAGACCCAGTACTTC. This sequence encodes CASSGVLRGETQYF.

The chain employs TRBV5-1 and TRBJ2-3, with 7 bases lining up with TRBD1. Germline V lookup: CDR1 SGHRS, CDR2 YFSETQ. This CDR3 has 18 amino acids. V trimming: 2 bases; J trimming: 0 bases; junction bases outside the gene matches: 12. The CDR3 DNA reads TGCGCCAGCAGCTTAACCCCACAGGGGTGGGGTAGCACAGATACGCAGTATTTT. Its protein product is CASSLTPQGWGSTDTQYF. Looking up the rest from reference TRBV5-1 and TRBJ2-3 gives the full variable domain: KAGVTQTPRYLIKTRGQQVTLSCSPISGHRSVSWYQQTPGQGLQFLFEYFSETQRNKGNFPGRFSGRQFSNSRSEMNVSTLELGDSALYLCASSLTPQGWGSTDTQYFGPGTRLTVL.

The chain has TRBV7-2 and TRBJ2-7; 11 bases match TRBD2. Trimming removed 1 base from V and 4 bases from J; junction bases left unmatched: 3. The germline gives CDR1 SGHTA, CDR2 FQGNSA. The CDR3 extends over 15 amino acids. Written as DNA, the CDR3 is TGTGCCAGCAGCTTAGTTTCTAGCGGGAGGTACGAGCAGTACTTC. Protein product: CASSLVSSGRYEQYF.

V usage is TRBV4-1 and J usage is TRBJ2-2; tentative D call: TRBD2 (6 bases). The germline V and J ends were trimmed by 4 bases and 0 bases, with 18 bases remaining between them. The germline gives CDR1 MGHRA, CDR2 YSYEKL. This CDR3 region has 18 residues. The CDR3 nucleotides are TGCGCCAGCAGCCGCGGCGGGCAGGGAGGTACGAACACCGGGGAGCTGTTTTTT. Its protein product is CASSRGGQGGTNTGELFF.

The chain joins TRBV13 to TRBJ1-2; 7 nucleotides align to TRBD1. With V trimmed by 5 bases and J by 5 bases, 11 bases remained unmatched. Germline CDR1 and CDR2: PRHDT and FYEKMQ (reference sequence). The CDR3 runs to 15 residues. The CDR3 loop is CASSRSGGGTYGYTF. CDR3 DNA: TGTGCCAGCAGCCGATCGGGAGGGGGCACGTATGGCTACACCTTC.